This entry describes one TCR beta chain. Followed over time, Seattle patients had been enrolled while infection was active. This entry comes from a study of blood T cell repertoires in COVID-19. Study-wide background: From the United States, Italy and Spain came samples of acute and convalescent COVID-19. The cDNA or gDNA used as material had been derived from T cells, B-cell-depleted T cells, or PBMCs.

Original handling: Reference gene primer amplification gave nucleated cell count estimates. This table comes from immunoSEQ multiplex PCR, and its TCRdb copy is limited to in-frame clones, with some not included. V, J and clone size are taken as reported in that table, and D and trimming were inferred from the DNA itself. This table holds 250,000 to 400,000 clones, roughly 90% found once. CDR1 MNHEY and CDR2 SVGAGI come from the germline V gene. Germline trimming cut 5 bases from V and 5 bases from J; bases unmatched to any gene: 3. The CDR3 consists of 13 residues. The origin of this receptor is a woman in her thirties with COVID-19, enrolled during active disease. The specimen was peripheral blood. The V and J genes are TRBV6-5 and TRBJ1-5; the match to TRBD1 covers 7 bases. The CDR3 nucleotides read TGTGCCAGCAGTCTTACAGGGGATCAGCCCCAGCATTTT. Protein sequence: CASSLTGDQPQHF.